These T cell receptor beta chains were read from a single sample in a study of blood T cell repertoires in COVID-19. Here immunoSEQ multiplex PCR was the method, and the copy in TCRdb shows in-frame clones only, minus some. Among more than 300,000 clones, around 87% were seen once, and the ten largest hold 1.5% to 2.5%. The sequenced material came from PBMCs or T cells enriched from blood (not recorded which). These receptors originate from a man between 40 and 49 years old in a cohort exposed to, infected with or recovered from COVID-19 (not recorded which). Both conserved end residues are part of each CDR3. The order of the fields is D gene, J gene, V gene, clone size, CDR3 DNA, CDR3 protein. D genes are given only for firm matches. A row's size may be missing; if present it is once, few, many or a size class.

d_gene: NA; j_gene: TRBJ1-5; v_gene: TRBV2; abundance: NA; CDR3nt: TGTGCCAGCGATATCCAGGCCTTCAATCAGCCCCAGCATTTT; CDR3aa: CASDIQAFNQPQHF
d_gene: TRBD1; j_gene: TRBJ1-5; v_gene: TRBV30; abundance: few; CDR3nt: TGTGCCTGGCAGGGGGACGGCAATCAGCCCCAGCATTTT; CDR3aa: CAWQGDGNQPQHF
d_gene: NA; j_gene: TRBJ1-6; v_gene: TRBV14; abundance: NA; CDR3nt: TGTGCCAGCAGCCACCGACAACGCCCAAATTCACCCCTCCACTTT; CDR3aa: CASSHRQRPNSPLHF
d_gene: NA; j_gene: TRBJ1-1; v_gene: TRBV21-1; abundance: NA; CDR3nt: TGTGCCAGCAGCAAAAGGTACAGCAGAACCCGAAAGAACCCGAACACTGAAGCTTTCTTT; CDR3aa: CASSKRYSRTRKNPNTEAFF
d_gene: TRBD1; j_gene: TRBJ2-4; v_gene: TRBV19; abundance: NA; CDR3nt: TGTGCCAGTAGGGACAGGGTGTCCAAAAACATTCAGTACTTC; CDR3aa: CASRDRVSKNIQYF
d_gene: TRBD1; j_gene: TRBJ1-1; v_gene: TRBV6-5; abundance: NA; CDR3nt: TGTGCCAGCAGCTACGGACAGGGACTGAACACTGAAGCTTTCTTT; CDR3aa: CASSYGQGLNTEAFF
d_gene: TRBD2; j_gene: TRBJ2-2; v_gene: TRBV5-1; abundance: NA; CDR3nt: TGCGCCATCAAAGCGGGAGTGAGCACCGGGGAGCTGTTTTTT; CDR3aa: CAIKAGVSTGELFF
d_gene: TRBD2; j_gene: TRBJ2-1; v_gene: TRBV5-6; abundance: NA; CDR3nt: TGTGCCAGCAGCCGGACTAGAGAGCAGTTCTTC; CDR3aa: CASSRTREQFF
d_gene: NA; j_gene: TRBJ1-3; v_gene: TRBV4-2; abundance: NA; CDR3nt: TGTGCCAGCAGCCAATCTAAAGCACCAACCTCTGGAAACACCATATATTTT; CDR3aa: CASSQSKAPTSGNTIYF
d_gene: TRBD2; j_gene: TRBJ2-7; v_gene: TRBV6-5; abundance: NA; CDR3nt: TGTGCCAGCAGTTCTGCCGGGACTAGCGGGAGTTACGAGCAGTACTTC; CDR3aa: CASSSAGTSGSYEQYF
d_gene: TRBD2; j_gene: TRBJ2-5; v_gene: TRBV5-8; abundance: NA; CDR3nt: TGTGCCAGCAGCTCCAGCTCCGGGACTAGCGGGAGTTGGGAGACCCAGTACTTC; CDR3aa: CASSSSSGTSGSWETQYF
d_gene: TRBD1; j_gene: TRBJ2-7; v_gene: TRBV27; abundance: NA; CDR3nt: TGTGCCAGCAGTCAGGGACAGGGTGCCCACGAGCAGTACTTC; CDR3aa: CASSQGQGAHEQYF
d_gene: NA; j_gene: TRBJ1-3; v_gene: TRBV28; abundance: NA; CDR3nt: TGTGCCAGCAGTTTAATCCAGGGTGGAAACACCATATATTTT; CDR3aa: CASSLIQGGNTIYF
d_gene: TRBD2; j_gene: TRBJ2-3; v_gene: TRBV28; abundance: NA; CDR3nt: TGTGCCAGCAGTTCCCCAACTAGCGGGAGAACAGATACGCAGTATTTT; CDR3aa: CASSSPTSGRTDTQYF
d_gene: NA; j_gene: TRBJ2-1; v_gene: TRBV9; abundance: NA; CDR3nt: TGTGCCAGCAGCGTAGATGCTCGGGGTATCTACAATGAGCAGTTCTTC; CDR3aa: CASSVDARGIYNEQFF
d_gene: TRBD2; j_gene: TRBJ2-1; v_gene: TRBV9; abundance: NA; CDR3nt: TGTGCCAGCAGCGAGTCGGGACCCTCCGGACTAGCGGGAGTGGGGAATGAGCAGTTCTTC; CDR3aa: CASSESGPSGLAGVGNEQFF
d_gene: TRBD1; j_gene: TRBJ2-3; v_gene: TRBV5-1; abundance: few; CDR3nt: TGCGCCAGCAGCTGGAAGGACAGGGGGTCAGATACGCAGTATTTT; CDR3aa: CASSWKDRGSDTQYF
d_gene: TRBD1; j_gene: TRBJ2-5; v_gene: TRBV19; abundance: NA; CDR3nt: TGTGCCAGTAGTTCGGACAGGCGGGAGACCCAGTACTTC; CDR3aa: CASSSDRRETQYF
d_gene: TRBD1; j_gene: TRBJ2-7; v_gene: TRBV5-1; abundance: NA; CDR3nt: TGCGCCAGCAGCCGGGGACAGGTCAACTCCTACGAGCAGTACTTC; CDR3aa: CASSRGQVNSYEQYF
d_gene: TRBD2; j_gene: TRBJ2-1; v_gene: TRBV7-3; abundance: NA; CDR3nt: TGTGCCAGCAGCTCGCGGAGCCTAGCGGGAGACAATGAGCAGTTCTTC; CDR3aa: CASSSRSLAGDNEQFF
d_gene: TRBD2; j_gene: TRBJ2-2; v_gene: TRBV9; abundance: NA; CDR3nt: TGTGCCAGCAGCCAAGGACTAGCGGGAATGAACACCGGGGAGCTGTTTTTT; CDR3aa: CASSQGLAGMNTGELFF
d_gene: TRBD2; j_gene: TRBJ2-1; v_gene: TRBV4-2; abundance: NA; CDR3nt: TGTGCCAGCAGCCAAGACGTAAGCGGGAAACTCGTTGAGCAGTTCTTC; CDR3aa: CASSQDVSGKLVEQFF
d_gene: TRBD1; j_gene: TRBJ1-2; v_gene: TRBV28; abundance: NA; CDR3nt: TGTGCCATCCGCCCCGGACAGGCGAGGGCCCTCTATGGCTACACCTTC; CDR3aa: CAIRPGQARALYGYTF
d_gene: NA; j_gene: TRBJ1-5; v_gene: TRBV4-1; abundance: NA; CDR3nt: TGCGCCAGCAGCCAAGATGGAGGCAGGGGAGGGGGTCAGCCCCAGCATTTT; CDR3aa: CASSQDGGRGGGQPQHF
d_gene: TRBD1; j_gene: TRBJ2-1; v_gene: TRBV6-5; abundance: NA; CDR3nt: TGTGCCACCGGCGACGGGACAGGGGCGAATGAGCAGTTCTTC; CDR3aa: CATGDGTGANEQFF
d_gene: TRBD1; j_gene: TRBJ2-2; v_gene: TRBV27; abundance: NA; CDR3nt: TGTGCCAGCACCCCGGACAGGGCACACACCGGGGAGCTGTTTTTT; CDR3aa: CASTPDRAHTGELFF
d_gene: NA; j_gene: TRBJ2-7; v_gene: TRBV19; abundance: NA; CDR3nt: TGTGCCAGTAGTATACTCCCCGGTAGCTCCTACGAGCAGTACTTC; CDR3aa: CASSILPGSSYEQYF
d_gene: TRBD1; j_gene: TRBJ1-2; v_gene: TRBV4-1; abundance: once; CDR3nt: TGCGCCAGCAGCCAGCCTAACAGGGGGGTCTATGGCTACACCTTC; CDR3aa: CASSQPNRGVYGYTF
d_gene: NA; j_gene: TRBJ2-7; v_gene: TRBV6-5; abundance: once; CDR3nt: TGTGCCAGCGAAGACAGAGCCTACGAGCAGTACTTC; CDR3aa: CASEDRAYEQYF
d_gene: TRBD1; j_gene: TRBJ1-3; v_gene: TRBV28; abundance: NA; CDR3nt: TGTGCCAGCAGTACTCGACAGGGTGGAAACACCATATATTTT; CDR3aa: CASSTRQGGNTIYF
d_gene: TRBD1; j_gene: TRBJ2-2; v_gene: TRBV11-2; abundance: NA; CDR3nt: TGTGCCAGCAGCCCCCGGACAGGGCGAGGGGAGCTGTTTTTT; CDR3aa: CASSPRTGRGELFF
d_gene: NA; j_gene: TRBJ1-2; v_gene: TRBV5-6; abundance: NA; CDR3nt: TGTGCCAGCAGCTTGGTTGACTTCGTCTATGGCTACACCTTC; CDR3aa: CASSLVDFVYGYTF
d_gene: TRBD2; j_gene: TRBJ2-1; v_gene: TRBV19; abundance: NA; CDR3nt: TGTGCCAGTAGTATGGGGACTAGTGTGAGTTCCTACAATGAGCAGTTCTTC; CDR3aa: CASSMGTSVSSYNEQFF
d_gene: TRBD2; j_gene: TRBJ2-1; v_gene: TRBV27; abundance: NA; CDR3nt: TGTGCCAGCAGCCCGATCGGGACTAGCGGAAACAATGAGCAGTTCTTC; CDR3aa: CASSPIGTSGNNEQFF
d_gene: NA; j_gene: TRBJ1-1; v_gene: TRBV30; abundance: NA; CDR3nt: TGTGCCTGGACCCGGGCGGGGAACACTGAAGCTTTCTTT; CDR3aa: CAWTRAGNTEAFF
d_gene: NA; j_gene: TRBJ2-7; v_gene: TRBV5-6; abundance: NA; CDR3nt: TGTGCCAGCAGCTTCAGGGTATTACACTCCTACGAGCAGTACTTC; CDR3aa: CASSFRVLHSYEQYF